The present entry profiles one T cell receptor beta chain with its context. No antigen is known for it. The sample belongs to a study of CD8 T cells in ankylosing spondylitis. Study observations and caveats: Matched synovial fluid from ankylosing spondylitis patients was reported to be enriched for disease-linked clones. For ankylosing spondylitis blood, a TCR beta motif of 7 or 8 highly homologous variants appeared characteristic.

V shed 2 bases and J shed 1 base, with 11 bases lying between them. The CDR3 runs to 15 residues. The germline gives CDR1 SGHVS, CDR2 FQNEAQ. Each CDR3 protein gets one entry after TCRdb re-called the 5' RACE reads with MiXCR. The sample holds roughly 670,000 distinct CDR3 sequences, roughly 19% seen once. This TCR came from a male donor with ankylosing spondylitis. Input material: blood, either unsorted or a sorted T cell fraction (not recorded which). J is TRBJ1-1 and V is TRBV7-8; D ambiguous. The CDR3 loop reads CASSLSSIRNTEAFF. In nucleotides, the CDR3 is TGTGCCAGCAGCTTAAGTTCGATAAGGAACACTGAAGCTTTCTTT.